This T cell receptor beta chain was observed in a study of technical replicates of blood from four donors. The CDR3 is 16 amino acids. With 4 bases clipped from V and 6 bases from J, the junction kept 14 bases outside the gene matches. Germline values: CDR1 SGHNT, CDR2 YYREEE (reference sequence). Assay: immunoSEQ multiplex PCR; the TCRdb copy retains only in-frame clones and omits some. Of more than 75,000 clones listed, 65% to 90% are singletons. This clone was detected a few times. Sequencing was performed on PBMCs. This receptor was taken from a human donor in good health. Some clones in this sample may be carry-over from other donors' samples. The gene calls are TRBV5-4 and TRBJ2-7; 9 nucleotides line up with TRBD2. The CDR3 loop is CASSLPGVAGDSEQYF. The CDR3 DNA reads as TGTGCCAGCAGCCTTCCCGGAGTAGCGGGAGATAGCGAGCAGTACTTC.